Reported below is one T cell receptor (beta chain). The target antigen is unknown. These data come from a study of T cell repertoires in ileal Crohn's disease. Time point specified: neoterminal ileum biopsy at postoperative endoscopy, about 6 months after surgery. Germline lookup yields CDR1 SGHNT and CDR2 YYREEE (reference sequence). The CDR3 loop spans 15 amino acids. V trimming: 2 bases; J trimming: 9 bases; junction bases outside the gene matches: 8. The table came from immunoSEQ multiplex PCR; TCRdb's copy has only in-frame clones and leaves some out. The data show fewer than 15,000 clones, approximately 84% seen once. The study, taken as a whole, reports: Endoscopic recurrence occurred in every patient whose clonality exceeded 26.8%. Endoscopy was done a median roughly 6.9 months after surgery.

The genes are TRBV5-4 and TRBJ1-6; TRBD1 aligns across 7 bases. The sample was ileal tissue. This receptor was identified in an adult with Crohn's disease. The CDR3 sequence is CASSLGTGEGSPLHF. In DNA form, the CDR3 reads TGTGCCAGCAGCTTAGGCACAGGGGAAGGTTCACCCCTCCACTTT.